Each of the 13 T cell receptor beta chains below was sequenced from the same sample in a study of cytomegalovirus exposure and HLA in healthy donors. The PCR used 60 Vbeta and 13 Jbeta primers. Sequenced by immunoSEQ multiplex PCR; TCRdb stores in-frame clones only, minus some. The table has 100,000 to 150,000 clones, less than 85% seen once; the top ten hold approximately 1.2%. Sequenced: PBMCs. The receptors come from a female donor in good health and CMV-seronegative.

The rearrangement links TRBV7-3 to TRBJ2-1, with D possibly being TRBD2 (6 bases). The V gene lost 5 bases and the J gene lost 7 bases, with 12 bases spanning the gap. This CDR3 region has 13 residues. Germline V gene lookup returns CDR1 SGHTA and CDR2 FQGTGA. The CDR3 region has the DNA TGTGCCAGCAGCAGGGGCGGGGAGAATGAGCAGTTCTTC. Its protein is CASSRGGENEQFF.

Written as DNA, the CDR3 is TGTGCCAGCAGCCAAGGCGGATTTAGTGGCGAGACCCAGTACTTC. Protein sequence: CASSQGGFSGETQYF. The chain combines TRBV4-2 with TRBJ2-5; D unclear. V shed 1 base and J shed 5 bases, with 14 bases lying between them. This CDR3 is 15 amino acids long. Germline V lookup: CDR1 LGHNA, CDR2 YNFKEQ.

This clone was counted once. The V gene is TRBV6-1, the J gene TRBJ2-2, with TRBD2 matching 7 bases. The CDR3 length is 17 residues. Unmatched junction bases numbered 14, after V lost 3 bases and J lost 7 bases. Germline lookup yields CDR1 MNHNS and CDR2 SASEGT. The DNA of the CDR3 is TGTGCCAGCAGTGAGGGGTGGGGGAGGGCCTCCATCGGGGAGCTGTTTTTT. It yields the protein CASSEGWGRASIGELFF.

The CDR3 sequence: CASSYSELAREQFF. For the CDR3, the DNA is TGTGCCAGCAGTTACTCGGAGCTAGCCCGCGAGCAGTTCTTC. This chain links TRBV6-6 with TRBJ2-1, with D possibly being TRBD2 (5 bases). From germline, CDR1 is MNHNY and CDR2 SVGAGI (reference sequence). This CDR3 is built from 14 residues. The germline V and J ends were trimmed by 0 bases and 10 bases, with 13 bases remaining between them.

The chain uses TRBV9 and TRBJ1-3, with unresolved D. There are 13 residues in the CDR3. Per germline, CDR1 SGDLS and CDR2 YYNGEE. The V and J ends lost 0 bases and 7 bases respectively, with 8 bases between them. The CDR3 sequence: CASSVGTVNTIYF. The CDR3 nucleotides are TGTGCCAGCAGCGTAGGTACAGTCAACACCATATATTTT.

The chain is built from TRBV18 and TRBJ2-3; 9 bases map to TRBD2. CDR1 is KGHSH, CDR2 LQKENI, per germline. The CDR3 is made up of 16 amino acids. J gave up 4 bases and V 3 bases, and 8 bases lay outside the gene matches. The CDR3 loop reads CASSPNSGSFADTQYF. The CDR3 DNA follows: TGTGCCAGCTCACCGAATAGCGGGAGTTTCGCAGATACGCAGTATTTT.

The genes are TRBV6-1 and TRBJ2-3; 10 nucleotides line up with TRBD2. Trimming at V came to 5 bases and at J to 1 base, leaving 3 bases not matched to a gene. This CDR3 region has 15 residues. CDR1 is MNHNS, CDR2 SASEGT, per germline. CDR3 nucleotide sequence: TGTGCCAGCAGTCCCGGGACTAGCGGCACAGATACGCAGTATTTT. This encodes CASSPGTSGTDTQYF.

The chain recombines TRBV6-5 with TRBJ2-7; D is ambiguous. The germline gives CDR1 MNHEY, CDR2 SVGAGI. The CDR3 runs to 12 residues. Trimming took 6 bases from V and 7 from J, leaving 13 bases between them. CDR3 loop: CASRATSREQYF. For the CDR3, the DNA is TGTGCCAGCAGGGCGACTTCCCGGGAGCAGTACTTC.

The chain recombines TRBV18 with TRBJ2-1; 9 nucleotides match TRBD1. V lost 3 bases, J lost 3 bases, and 3 bases stayed unmatched. This CDR3 region has 15 residues. The germline V gene has CDR1 KGHSH and CDR2 LQKENI. The CDR3, as DNA: TGTGCCAGCTCACCCGGGACAGGGCACTACAATGAGCAGTTCTTC. Protein: CASSPGTGHYNEQFF.

The rearrangement uses TRBV13 and TRBJ2-6; 7 bases line up with TRBD1. CDR1 is PRHDT and CDR2 is FYEKMQ in the germline V gene (reference sequence). The V segment lost 5 bases and the J segment 4 bases; nucleotides outside the gene matches: 8. This CDR3 region has 16 residues. In DNA, the CDR3 is TGTGCCAGCAGCCTAACAGGGGTGCCCGGGGCCAACGTCCTGACTTTC. Translated, it gives CASSLTGVPGANVLTF.

This chain uses TRBV28 with TRBJ2-5; 7 bases are a match to TRBD1. The CDR3 covers 15 residues. The ends lost 7 bases at V and 4 bases at J; junction bases unmatched: 12. Germline-derived CDR1 and CDR2 are MDHEN and SYDVKM. The CDR3 spells CASNRPGTEGETQYF. As DNA, the CDR3 is TGTGCCAGCAACCGCCCCGGGACAGAAGGAGAGACCCAGTACTTC.

This sequence joins TRBV9 and TRBJ2-7; D not resolved. From germline, CDR1 is SGDLS and CDR2 YYNGEE. The CDR3 has 15 residues. V lost 0 bases and J 3 bases, leaving 13 bases between the germline ends. As DNA, the CDR3 is TGTGCCAGCAGCGTAGGCGGAAGCCCGGGCTACGAGCAGTACTTC. Translated: CASSVGGSPGYEQYF.

This clone was picked up one time. The CDR3 here is CASSAYQANTEAFF. CDR3 nucleotide sequence: TGTGCCAGCAGCGCCTACCAGGCGAACACTGAAGCTTTCTTT. V is TRBV9 and J is TRBJ1-1; D gene unclear. This CDR3 region has 14 residues. The V and J ends lost 3 bases and 1 base respectively, with 10 bases between them. CDR1 and CDR2 (germline): SGDLS, YYNGEE.